This TCR beta chain was identified in a study of blood T cell repertoires in COVID-19. The CDR3 covers 14 residues. The V end lost 4 bases, the J end lost 1 base, and 11 bases lay between the germline ends. Germline CDR1 and CDR2: SGHAT and FQNNGV. Repertoires were generated with immunoSEQ multiplex PCR, while TCRdb's copy carries only in-frame clones and drops some. The repertoire holds under 500,000 clones, over 75% seen once, with around 1.1% in the top ten. Specimen: PBMCs or T cells enriched from blood (not recorded which). The clonotype originates from a man aged 25 to 40 who had recovered from COVID-19. The chain combines TRBV11-2 with TRBJ2-7; D is possibly TRBD1 (7 bases). The DNA for the CDR3 is TGTGCCAGCAGCTACGCGGGACAGTCCTACGAGCAGTACTTC. It translates to CASSYAGQSYEQYF.